This TCR beta chain was sequenced for a study of blood T cell repertoires in COVID-19. Using immunoSEQ multiplex PCR, the repertoire was profiled, and TCRdb retains in-frame clones only, with some absent. The table shows around 90,000 clones, with more than 80% occurring only once. The V end lost 2 bases, the J end lost 11 bases, and 13 bases lay between the germline ends. The germline gives CDR1 LNHDA, CDR2 SQIVND (reference sequence). There are 14 residues in the CDR3. This clonotype was obtained from a human donor in a cohort sampled during active COVID-19. Material for sequencing was peripheral blood. The chain couples TRBV19 to TRBJ1-6, with D possibly being TRBD1 (5 bases). DNA of the CDR3: TGTGCCAGTAGTATACAGGGCAGCATGACACCCCTCCACTTT. Protein product: CASSIQGSMTPLHF.